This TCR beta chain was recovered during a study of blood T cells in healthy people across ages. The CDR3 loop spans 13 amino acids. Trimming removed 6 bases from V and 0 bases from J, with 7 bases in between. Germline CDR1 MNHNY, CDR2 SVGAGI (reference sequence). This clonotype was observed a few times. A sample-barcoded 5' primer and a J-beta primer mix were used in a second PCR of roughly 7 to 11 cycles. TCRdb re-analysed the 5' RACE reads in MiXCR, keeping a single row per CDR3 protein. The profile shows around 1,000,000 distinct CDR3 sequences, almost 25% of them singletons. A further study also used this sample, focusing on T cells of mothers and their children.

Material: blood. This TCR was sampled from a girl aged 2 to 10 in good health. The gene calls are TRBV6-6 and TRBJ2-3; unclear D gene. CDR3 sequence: CASRSRSTDTQYF. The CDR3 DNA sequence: TGTGCCAGCAGGAGTAGAAGCACAGATACGCAGTATTTT.